One sample yielded the 22 T cell receptor beta chains listed below, sequenced in a study of T cell responses to AZD1222 COVID-19 vaccine. Using immunoSEQ multiplex PCR, the repertoire was profiled, and TCRdb retains in-frame clones only, with some absent. This table has over 110,000 clones, around 90% appearing once. Sample: peripheral blood, taken on day 0 of AZD1222 vaccination. The source of these receptors is an adult in good health.

The chain combines TRBV2 with TRBJ2-1; the match to TRBD2 covers 8 bases. The ends lost 6 bases at V and 0 bases at J; junction bases unmatched: 7. CDR3 length equals 16 residues. CDR1 is SNHLY and CDR2 is FYNNEI in the germline V gene. The CDR3 DNA reads TGTGCCAGCAGCCTCTCAAGCGGGAGCTCCTACAATGAGCAGTTCTTC. Translation: CASSLSSGSSYNEQFF.

The J gene is TRBJ1-1, the V gene TRBV7-6; 7 bases agree with TRBD1. V trimming: 1 base; J trimming: 2 bases; junction bases outside the gene matches: 4. The CDR3 is 15 residues long. Germline V gives CDR1 SGHVS, CDR2 FNYEAQ. The CDR3 DNA reads TGTGCCAGCAGCTTAGGTAGGGGGCAAAACACTGAAGCTTTCTTT. Its protein product is CASSLGRGQNTEAFF.

The chain couples TRBV5-6 to TRBJ1-1; D call uncertain. The CDR3 loop spans 13 amino acids. Trimming pared 0 bases from V and 2 bases from J, leaving 5 bases between. The germline V gene encodes CDR1 SGHDT and CDR2 YYEEEE. In DNA, the CDR3 is TGTGCCAGCAGCTTGGATTTCAACACTGAAGCTTTCTTT. It codes for CASSLDFNTEAFF.

The V and J genes are TRBV7-2 and TRBJ1-6, with unresolved D. Deletions cut 5 bases from V and 9 bases from J, with 14 bases between. CDR1 is SGHTA, CDR2 FQGNSA, per germline. The CDR3 is 14 residues long. CDR3 loop: CASSPAEGSSPLHF. The CDR3 nucleotides are TGTGCCAGCAGCCCCGCTGAGGGCAGTTCACCCCTCCACTTT.

This chain connects TRBV6-2 or TRBV6-3 to TRBJ1-2; D not certain. The CDR3 covers 14 residues. Trimming pared 5 bases from V and 6 bases from J, leaving 16 bases between. Germline V gene sequence: CDR1 MNHEY, CDR2 SVGEGT. The CDR3 protein is CASSRTERRDGYTF. The DNA for the CDR3 is TGTGCCAGCAGTCGTACAGAGCGACGAGATGGCTACACCTTC.

The chain employs TRBV7-8 and TRBJ2-1, with 8 positions matching TRBD1. The V segment lost 5 bases and the J segment 6 bases; nucleotides outside the gene matches: 3. The CDR3 extends over 13 amino acids. Germline CDR1 and CDR2: SGHVS and FQNEAQ. CDR3 amino acids: CASSDTGGNEQFF. The CDR3 DNA is TGTGCCAGCAGCGACACAGGGGGCAATGAGCAGTTCTTC.

The chain employs TRBV5-1 and TRBJ2-1; 7 nucleotides line up with TRBD1. CDR3 size: 15 residues. The J segment lost 3 bases and the V segment lost 3 bases, leaving 6 bases of the junction unmatched. Germline CDR1 reads SGHRS; CDR2 reads YFSETQ. CDR3 sequence (DNA): TGCGCCAGCAGCTATTGGACAGGCTTCTACAATGAGCAGTTCTTC. Translation gives CASSYWTGFYNEQFF. Variable domain in full (rest from reference TRBV5-1 and TRBJ2-1): KAGVTQTPRYLIKTRGQQVTLSCSPISGHRSVSWYQQTPGQGLQFLFEYFSETQRNKGNFPGRFSGRQFSNSRSEMNVSTLELGDSALYLCASSYWTGFYNEQFFGPGTRLTVL.

This chain uses TRBV12-3 or TRBV12-4 with TRBJ1-1; D is unclear. CDR3 length equals 11 residues. V lost 3 bases to trimming and J lost 4 bases, with 3 bases between them. The CDR3 DNA follows: TGTGCCAGCAGTTTTGGCACTGAAGCTTTCTTT. Its translation is CASSFGTEAFF.

Of note for this clone: This sample includes further DNA sequences coding for the same CDR3. The chain links TRBV28 to TRBJ1-2, with a possible D match to TRBD1 (5 bases). The germline V gene has CDR1 MDHEN and CDR2 SYDVKM. Trimming stripped 3 bases from V and 7 bases from J, with 9 bases between. The CDR3 extends over 12 amino acids. The CDR3 is CASSFQGRGYTF. The CDR3 DNA reads TGTGCCAGCAGTTTTCAGGGCCGTGGCTACACCTTC.

V and J are TRBV4-3 and TRBJ1-2; D is undetermined. The germline gives CDR1 LGHNA, CDR2 YSLEER. This CDR3 contains 15 residues. Trimming removed 4 bases from V and 7 bases from J, with 19 bases in between. The CDR3 nucleotides read TGCGCCAGCAGCCGAGAAGGTTCGGGGAAGGGTGGCTACACCTTC. Protein sequence: CASSREGSGKGGYTF.

This chain uses TRBV5-1 with TRBJ2-1; 10 nucleotides align to TRBD1. Trimming at V came to 2 bases and at J to 3 bases, leaving 2 bases not matched to a gene. From germline, CDR1 is SGHRS and CDR2 YFSETQ. The CDR3 consists of 15 residues. The CDR3 is CASSFGTGDYNEQFF. CDR3 in DNA: TGCGCCAGCAGCTTTGGGACAGGGGACTACAATGAGCAGTTCTTC.

The V gene is TRBV9, the J gene TRBJ1-5; D is ambiguous. CDR1 is SGDLS, CDR2 YYNGEE, per germline. This CDR3 region has 13 residues. Trimming pared 4 bases from V and 4 bases from J, leaving 9 bases between. CDR3 sequence (DNA): TGTGCCAGCAGCCAGACGGAAAATCAGCCCCAGCATTTT. This translates into CASSQTENQPQHF.

V gene TRBV7-2 combines with J gene TRBJ2-3; D gene ambiguous. CDR3 size: 13 residues. Trimming pared 5 bases from V and 3 bases from J, leaving 9 bases between. Germline V gene data show CDR1 as SGHTA and CDR2 as FQGNSA. CDR3 protein: CASSIGRTDTQYF. Here the CDR3 DNA reads TGTGCCAGCAGCATAGGACGGACAGATACGCAGTATTTT.

The chain employs TRBV11-3 and TRBJ2-7; D is ambiguous. The CDR3 is 13 residues long. Looked up from germline, CDR1 is SGHNT and CDR2 is YENEEA. The germline V and J ends were trimmed by 4 bases and 5 bases, with 12 bases remaining between them. CDR3 sequence: CASSSPDGDEQYF. The CDR3 region has the DNA TGTGCCAGCAGCTCCCCGGACGGTGACGAGCAGTACTTC. The whole variable domain, remainder taken from reference TRBV11-3 and TRBJ2-7, is EAGVVQSPRYKIIEKKQPVAFWCNPISGHNTLYWYLQNLGQGPELLIRYENEEAVDDSQLPKDRFSAERLKGVDSTLKIQPAELGDSAVYLCASSSPDGDEQYFGPGTRLTVT.

The sample holds one count of this clone. This chain connects TRBV7-2 to TRBJ1-3; a possible D gene is TRBD1 (6 bases). This CDR3 spans 16 amino acids. V lost 5 bases and J lost 1, with 15 bases in between. Germline V CDR1 and CDR2: SGHTA, FQGNSA. The CDR3 DNA is TGTGCCAGCAGCGGGGGCCTTTCACCTTCTGGAAACACCATATATTTT. This encodes CASSGGLSPSGNTIYF. The whole variable domain, filled in from reference TRBV7-2 and TRBJ1-3, reads GAGVSQSPSNKVTEKGKDVELRCDPISGHTALYWYRQSLGQGLEFLIYFQGNSAPDKSGLPSDRFSAERTGGSVSTLTIQRTQQEDSAVYLCASSGGLSPSGNTIYFGEGSWLTVV.

The V and J genes are TRBV11-3 and TRBJ1-1; D gene ambiguous. The CDR3 is made up of 13 amino acids. CDR1 and CDR2 (germline): SGHNT, YENEEA. Trimming pared 0 bases from V and 5 bases from J, leaving 7 bases between. CDR3 coding DNA: TGTGCCAGCAGCTTAGATCGGCAGACTGAAGCTTTCTTT. The encoded protein is CASSLDRQTEAFF.

The chain carries TRBV2 and TRBJ2-5; 7 bases fit TRBD1. The V segment lost 5 bases and the J segment 5 bases; nucleotides outside the gene matches: 5. Germline CDR1 and CDR2: SNHLY and FYNNEI. There are 13 residues in the CDR3. In DNA, the CDR3 is TGTGCCAGCAGTCGCGACAGGGCGGAGACCCAGTACTTC. This codes for CASSRDRAETQYF.

J is TRBJ2-7 and V is TRBV7-2; 11 bases agree with TRBD2. This CDR3 has 15 residues. CDR1 is SGHTA and CDR2 is FQGNSA in the germline V gene. Trimming at V came to 5 bases and at J to 5 bases, leaving 8 bases not matched to a gene. CDR3 sequence (DNA): TGTGCCAGCAGCCCCCTGACTAGCGGGGTCGACGAGCAGTACTTC. Protein sequence: CASSPLTSGVDEQYF.

The chain recombines TRBV27 with TRBJ2-3; maybe TRBD2 (7 bases). V lost 0 bases, J lost 2 bases, and 18 bases lay in between. This CDR3 has 18 residues. CDR1 is MNHEY and CDR2 is SMNVEV in the germline V gene (reference sequence). The CDR3 DNA follows: TGTGCCAGCAGTTTATCTCAAAGGGGGGGGCAGTTCACAGATACGCAGTATTTT. This encodes CASSLSQRGGQFTDTQYF.

V is TRBV15 and J is TRBJ2-1; D might be TRBD1 (6 bases). The germline V gene has CDR1 LNHNV and CDR2 YYDKDF (reference sequence). The CDR3 contains 12 residues. Trimming left V 5 bases short and J 15 bases short, with 17 bases between. CDR3 in DNA: TGTGCCACCAGCGGGAAGTGGGGGCCGACGTTCTTC. This gives the protein CATSGKWGPTFF.

The gene calls are TRBV7-8 and TRBJ1-6; TRBD1 is a possible D gene (6 bases). Germline-derived CDR1 and CDR2 are SGHVS and FQNEAQ. V was shortened by 0 bases and J by 10 bases, with 13 bases between the two germline ends. The CDR3 contains 15 residues. This chain's CDR3 is CASSLAAGELSPLHF. The CDR3 DNA is TGTGCCAGCAGCTTAGCGGCAGGGGAACTATCACCCCTCCACTTT.

The V and J genes are TRBV19 and TRBJ1-3; D unclear. The V end lost 7 bases, the J end lost 4 bases, and 11 bases lay between the germline ends. The CDR3 runs to 13 residues. The germline V gene encodes CDR1 LNHDA and CDR2 SQIVND (reference sequence). The CDR3 coding sequence is TGTGCCAGTAAGGAGGGTTCGGGAAACACCATATATTTT. It translates to CASKEGSGNTIYF.